This entry lists 10 T cell receptor beta chains sequenced from one sample in a study of blood T cell repertoires in COVID-19. Measured with immunoSEQ multiplex PCR; TCRdb has only the in-frame clones, and not every one. The sample consists of roughly 70,000 clones, around 86% of them appearing once. The specimen sequenced was peripheral blood. The receptors come from a woman aged 80 or older with active or convalescent COVID-19.

This clone has more than one count but fewer than ten. The chain carries TRBV2 and TRBJ2-1; D is uncertain. There are 12 residues in the CDR3. Germline values: CDR1 SNHLY, CDR2 FYNNEI. V was shortened by 9 bases and J by 4 bases, with 10 bases between the two germline ends. CDR3 coding DNA: TGTGCCAGGTCGACTGGATACAATGAGCAGTTCTTC. Translation gives CARSTGYNEQFF.

The V gene is TRBV12-3 or TRBV12-4, the J gene TRBJ1-1; D call uncertain. This CDR3 contains 12 residues. The germline V and J ends were trimmed by 6 bases and 3 bases, with 8 bases remaining between them. The CDR3 here is CASSPRDTEAFF. In DNA form, the CDR3 reads TGTGCCAGCAGCCCCCGGGACACTGAAGCTTTCTTT.

The chain is built from TRBV5-1 and TRBJ2-3; TRBD1 matches at 7 bases. The germline gives CDR1 SGHRS, CDR2 YFSETQ. V was clipped by 4 bases and J by 5 bases; unmatched bases: 7. The CDR3 contains 14 residues. The CDR3 is CASSREGAKDTQYF. In DNA form, the CDR3 reads TGCGCCAGCAGCCGAGAGGGGGCCAAAGATACGCAGTATTTT.

The chain has TRBV3-1 (or the pseudogene TRBV3-2) and TRBJ2-3, with 11 nucleotides matching TRBD2. The ends lost 4 bases at V and 5 bases at J; junction bases unmatched: 8. The CDR3 runs to 16 residues. Looked up from germline, CDR1 is LGHDT and CDR2 is YNNKEL (reference sequence). This chain's CDR3 is CASSPVAGGRGDTQYF. The CDR3 coding sequence is TGTGCCAGCAGCCCCGTAGCGGGGGGGCGGGGAGATACGCAGTATTTT.

The CDR3 nucleotides read TGTGCCAGCAGTACGGGGTTTGAAGCTTTCTTT. This encodes CASSTGFEAFF. The V call is TRBV12-3 or TRBV12-4, the J call TRBJ1-1; D remains unclear. Trimming took 5 bases from V and 7 from J, leaving 8 bases between them. CDR3 length: 11 amino acids.

This clone turned up a few times. This chain joins TRBV25-1 and TRBJ2-2; 7 bases line up with TRBD1. The trim removed 4 bases at V and 9 bases at J, leaving 5 bases unmatched. The CDR3 sequence is 13 residues long. CDR1 and CDR2 from the germline V gene are MGHDK and SYGVNS. The CDR3 DNA reads as TGTGCCAGCAGTGTAACAGGGGTTAGGGAGCTGTTTTTT. Encoded protein: CASSVTGVRELFF.

The chain joins TRBV5-1 to TRBJ1-2, with TRBD1 matching 9 bases. Germline-derived CDR1 and CDR2 are SGHRS and YFSETQ. CDR3 length: 15 residues. Trimming took 2 bases from V and 8 from J; bases not matched to a gene: 10. The CDR3 nucleotides are TGCGCCAGCAGCTTAGGGACAGGGTACGAAAAGGGCTACACCTTC. Translation gives CASSLGTGYEKGYTF.

The chain employs TRBV4-2 and TRBJ1-1; D possibly corresponds to TRBD1 (6 bases). Germline V gene sequence: CDR1 LGHNA, CDR2 YNFKEQ. This CDR3 is 15 amino acids long. Trimming took 4 bases from V and 1 from J, leaving 13 bases between them. The CDR3 protein is CASSPRGPGNTEAFF. DNA for the CDR3: TGTGCCAGCAGCCCCAGGGGTCCGGGGAACACTGAAGCTTTCTTT.

The genes are TRBV7-2 and TRBJ2-7; 8 bases match TRBD1. The ends lost 3 bases at V and 6 bases at J; junction bases unmatched: 7. The CDR3 has 14 residues. Germline lookup yields CDR1 SGHTA and CDR2 FQGNSA. CDR3 nucleotides: TGTGCCAGCAGCTTCTCTGGACAGGGAGTCGAGCAGTACTTC. It is translated as CASSFSGQGVEQYF. Combining the CDR3 with reference TRBV7-2 and TRBJ2-7 gives the whole variable domain GAGVSQSPSNKVTEKGKDVELRCDPISGHTALYWYRQSLGQGLEFLIYFQGNSAPDKSGLPSDRFSAERTGGSVSTLTIQRTQQEDSAVYLCASSFSGQGVEQYFGPGTRLTVT.

The chain combines TRBV3-1 (or the pseudogene TRBV3-2) with TRBJ2-7, with D uncertain. The CDR3 is 13 residues long. V gave up 4 bases and J gave up 4 bases, with 11 bases separating them. Germline V lookup: CDR1 LGHDT, CDR2 YNNKEL (reference sequence). The CDR3 DNA follows: TGTGCCAGCAGCCGAAATAGCTGGTACGAGCAGTACTTC. It is translated as CASSRNSWYEQYF.